This entry describes one T cell receptor (beta chain). There is no known antigen for this receptor. One base away there is no much larger clone; base qualities are not given. From the cysteine up to the phenylalanine, the CDR3 has a length of 18 residues. The retained sequence is limited to the CDR3, 54 bases, with the frame set at the first base. Cut back by 0 bases and 2 bases, the V and J ends lie 20 bases apart. CDR1 and CDR2, per the germline V gene, are SGHTA and FQGNSA. The entry originates in a study of fetal regulatory T cell absence and autoimmunity listed by TCRdb under 2017. At the level of the whole study: Exocrine pancreas autoimmunity was seen in the IPEX patients without clinical diabetes.

Points the paper makes about the study in general: Cord blood and pancreas had broadly similar TRB gene family usage, which resembled published neonatal and adult repertoires. Compared with cord blood, the pancreas TCR compartment showed significant oligoclonal enrichment, and some top clones were enriched more than 85-fold. The oligoclonal enrichment was interpreted as supporting antigen-driven autoimmunity in the pancreas before birth in IPEX syndrome.

Genomic DNA obtained from frozen pancreas tissue was processed for repertoire sequencing. The DNeasy Blood and Tissue Kit was used to extract about 1.8-3.3 ug of genomic DNA from umbilical cord blood or frozen pancreas. Amplification and barcoding of TCRbeta CDR3 regions were carried out by two-step multiplex PCR on the immunoSEQ human TCRbeta survey platform. Libraries were sequenced on Illumina instruments, with IgH sequenced in parallel from the same samples. The authors' analysis ran thus. To remove PCR and sequencing errors, raw reads were filtered against IMGT V, D, J definitions and grouped with a nearest-neighbor algorithm. A clone was defined as an identical nucleotide sequence, and differential abundance between tissues was tested with a Fisher exact test for each clone using a pFDR threshold of p<0.01. A minimum inclusion filter of 10 in either sample excluded clones with frequencies too low for statistical inference. Pairwise clonal comparisons used the immunoSEQ Analyzer, and gene family usage was assessed with IMGT tools. Held by TCRdb, this immuneACCESS table contains in-frame sequences only and omits some clones. Under half of the omission traces to an unresolved V gene where checked; the cause of the rest is unknown. V and J calls and clone size are those listed in that table; D and trimming were worked out from the DNA. Recorded for this sample are 95,000 or so clones; roughly 70% of them occurred a single time. The ten largest clones represent 2% of the sample.

The sequence came from a male donor with IPEX syndrome. The sample taken for sequencing was pancreas tissue. The V gene is TRBV7-2 and the J gene is TRBJ2-7; matching of 5 bases hints at TRBD2 as the D gene. The DNA sequence follows: TGTGCCAGCAGCTTAGCGGCTACCGTAACGCGGGTGACCTACGAGCAGTACTTC. It encodes CASSLAATVTRVTYEQYF.